This T cell receptor beta chain emerged from a study of radiotherapy plus CTLA-4 blockade in lung cancer. Study conclusions and caveats: Together with interferon-beta, which increased in serum after radiation, early dynamic changes in blood T cell clones were reportedly the best predictors of response. Clones derived from tumor TCRs expanded in blood after radiotherapy plus ipilimumab.

CTLA-4 blockade with ipilimumab, together with focal radiation, was given to patients with chemo-refractory metastatic non-small-cell lung cancer. Clones were read by immunoSEQ multiplex PCR, and TCRdb kept only the in-frame ones, dropping some. The sample yields about 97,000 clones, under 85% seen once. About this clone: Its antigen is undetermined.

Trimming took 6 bases from V and 4 from J; bases not matched to a gene: 6. The CDR3 loop spans 15 amino acids. Germline V gives CDR1 SNHLY, CDR2 FYNNEI. Sequencing used peripheral blood, obtained from a patient treated with radiotherapy plus ipilimumab. The chain couples TRBV2 to TRBJ1-5, with 10 bases fitting TRBD1. This clonotype originated in a human donor with non-small cell lung cancer who had a partial response to radiotherapy plus ipilimumab. Some clones in this sample may be carry-over from other donors' samples. The CDR3 bases are TGTGCCAGCAGGGGGACAGGGGCCCCTAATCAGCCCCAGCATTTT. Translation: CASRGTGAPNQPQHF.